The 32 T cell receptor beta chains below all came from one sample that was sequenced in a study of shared clonotypes between healthy human individuals. The repertoire was sequenced with immunoSEQ multiplex PCR; TCRdb's copy has only in-frame clones and lacks some. Of approximately 480,000 clones in the sample, over 60% were seen once. Material for sequencing was PBMCs. The receptors come from a woman aged 35 to 49 in good health. Some clones in this sample may be carry-over from other donors' samples.

The chain combines TRBV4-1 with TRBJ2-5; 8 bases map to TRBD1. In germline, CDR1 is MGHRA, CDR2 YSYEKL. J gave up 4 bases and V 4 bases, and 2 bases lay outside the gene matches. The CDR3 consists of 13 residues. The CDR3 nucleotides are TGCGCCAGCAGCCGAGGACAGGGAGAGACCCAGTACTTC. This translates into CASSRGQGETQYF.

The chain recombines TRBV19 with TRBJ1-2, with 9 bases lining up with TRBD1. The CDR3 is made up of 15 amino acids. Germline V gene sequence: CDR1 LNHDA, CDR2 SQIVND (reference sequence). Losses at the gene ends were 6 bases for V and 2 bases for J; bases not matched to a gene: 7. The CDR3 region is CASRTSGTGNYGYTF. The CDR3 DNA follows: TGTGCCAGTAGGACATCCGGGACAGGGAACTATGGCTACACCTTC.

CDR3 region: CASSSAGVGYEQYF. In DNA form, the CDR3 reads TGTGCCAGCAGCTCAGCGGGAGTGGGGTACGAGCAGTACTTC. The V call is TRBV7-2, the J call TRBJ2-7, with 8 bases fitting TRBD2. V trimming: 4 bases; J trimming: 4 bases; junction bases outside the gene matches: 6. There are 14 residues in the CDR3. Germline CDR1 and CDR2: SGHTA and FQGNSA.

The genes are TRBV7-2 and TRBJ2-1; 7 positions agree with TRBD1. V lost 5 bases and J lost 2; bases outside the gene matches: 3. The CDR3 extends over 14 amino acids. The germline CDR1 and CDR2 sequences are SGHTA and FQGNSA. The CDR3 coding sequence is TGTGCCAGCAGCCTTGGACAGGCCTACAATGAGCAGTTCTTC. Its translation: CASSLGQAYNEQFF.

The chain joins TRBV19 to TRBJ2-1; D gene ambiguous. The ends were cut back, 7 bases at V and 2 bases at J, with 18 bases in the middle. The CDR3 has 16 amino acids. The V gene's germline CDR1 is LNHDA and CDR2 SQIVND (reference sequence). The CDR3 spells CASTPGVLLPYNEQFF. The CDR3 DNA reads as TGTGCCAGTACCCCTGGCGTCCTTTTGCCCTACAATGAGCAGTTCTTC.

This clone came up once. This chain joins TRBV7-2 and TRBJ2-2, with D perhaps being TRBD1 or TRBD2 (5 bases each). Looked up from germline, CDR1 is SGHTA and CDR2 is FQGNSA. The V end lost 5 bases, the J end lost 6 bases, and 10 bases lay between the germline ends. The CDR3 length is 13 residues. CDR3 in amino acids: CASSPQGAGELFF. In DNA form, the CDR3 reads TGTGCCAGCAGCCCGCAGGGAGCCGGGGAGCTGTTTTTT.

This chain joins TRBV5-4 and TRBJ2-3, with 8 nucleotides matching TRBD2. Germline assignment: CDR1 SGHNT and CDR2 YYREEE (reference sequence). V lost 0 bases, J lost 1 base, and 4 bases stayed unmatched. The CDR3 covers 16 residues. The CDR3 DNA sequence: TGTGCCAGCAGCTTGGGCGCGACTAGCGGCACAGATACGCAGTATTTT. This translates into CASSLGATSGTDTQYF.

V gene TRBV21-1 combines with J gene TRBJ2-7. TRBV21-1 is a listed pseudogene. The CDR3 runs to 16 residues. CDR3 nucleotides: TGTGCCAGCAGCAAAGAGGTCAGAGAAAGAGATTACGAGCAGTACTTC. Translating gives CASSKEVRERDYEQYF.

The V call is TRBV2, the J call TRBJ2-1; 11 bases agree with TRBD2. The J segment lost 12 bases and the V segment lost 6 bases, leaving 19 bases of the junction unmatched. The CDR3 is 17 amino acids. CDR1 SNHLY and CDR2 FYNNEI come from the germline V gene. The CDR3 sequence: CASRTGPGLAAPQGQFF. The CDR3, as DNA: TGTGCCAGCAGAACCGGACCGGGACTAGCGGCTCCACAAGGGCAGTTCTTC.

This sequence joins TRBV7-8 and TRBJ2-1; possible D gene TRBD1, 5 bases. The CDR3 has 13 residues. The V end was cut by 5 bases, the J end by 6 bases, with 11 bases between. Germline V lookup: CDR1 SGHVS, CDR2 FQNEAQ. CDR3 nucleotide sequence: TGTGCCAGCAGCCCATCCCAGGGCAATGAGCAGTTCTTC. Its protein is CASSPSQGNEQFF.

This chain links TRBV30 with TRBJ2-7; D gene unclear. CDR3 size: 14 residues. Germline V gene sequence: CDR1 GTSNPN, CDR2 SVGIG (reference sequence). With 2 bases removed from V and 0 bases from J, the gap between germline ends came to 11 bases. The CDR3 is CAWSRNSLSYEQYF. The CDR3, as DNA: TGTGCCTGGAGTCGGAACTCACTCTCCTACGAGCAGTACTTC.

This rearrangement joins TRBV5-6 to TRBJ2-7; possible D gene TRBD2, 5 bases. Trimming removed 0 bases at V and 6 bases at J, with 13 bases between. The CDR3 is 14 residues long. Germline V lookup: CDR1 SGHDT, CDR2 YYEEEE. CDR3 amino acids: CASSLGTSYSEQYF. CDR3 coding DNA: TGTGCCAGCAGCTTGGGAACTAGTTATTCCGAGCAGTACTTC.

To note about this clone: A far larger clone is just one base off, so this is likely a read error. The same CDR3 arises from other DNA sequences in this sample as well. The chain employs TRBV5-4 and TRBJ2-1; D is unclear. Germline CDR1 and CDR2: SGHNT and YYREEE (reference sequence). The CDR3 is made up of 13 amino acids. V was clipped by 4 bases and J by 8 bases, with 13 bases between them. The CDR3 spells CASSLGSADEQFF. The CDR3 DNA sequence: TGTGCCAGCAGCCTGGGCTCCGCCGATGAGCAGTTCTTC.

The chain employs TRBV11-3 and TRBJ2-1; possibly TRBD2 for D (6 bases). Germline V lookup: CDR1 SGHNT, CDR2 YENEEA. Trimming took 4 bases from V and 5 from J, leaving 6 bases between them. This CDR3 has 12 residues. The CDR3 loop reads CASSWGDNEQFF. CDR3 DNA: TGTGCCAGCAGCTGGGGGGACAATGAGCAGTTCTTC.

This sequence joins TRBV14 and TRBJ2-7; D might be TRBD2 (6 bases). Germline V lookup: CDR1 SGHDN, CDR2 FVKESK. The V gene lost 0 bases and the J gene lost 4 bases, with 10 bases spanning the gap. This CDR3 contains 14 residues. This CDR3 reads CASSQEGDWYEQYF. The CDR3 region has the DNA TGTGCCAGCAGCCAAGAAGGGGACTGGTACGAGCAGTACTTC.

The chain carries TRBV14 and TRBJ2-1; no clear D gene. Germline V gene lookup returns CDR1 SGHDN and CDR2 FVKESK. Trimming shortened V by 4 bases and J by 6 bases, and 10 bases separated the two germline ends. This CDR3 region has 13 residues. CDR3 sequence: CASSRVNINEQFF. The CDR3, as DNA: TGTGCCAGCAGCCGGGTCAACATCAATGAGCAGTTCTTC.

This clone has just a few counts. The rearrangement joins TRBV19 to TRBJ2-1; 8 bases match TRBD2. Germline lookup yields CDR1 LNHDA and CDR2 SQIVND (reference sequence). Trimming took 0 bases from V and 9 from J; bases not matched to a gene: 4. The CDR3 length is 14 residues. CDR3: CASSIDTGRGEQFF. Written as DNA, the CDR3 is TGTGCCAGTAGTATAGATACCGGGAGGGGTGAGCAGTTCTTC.

The chain links TRBV4-2 to TRBJ1-3; TRBD1 matches at 7 bases. Looked up from germline, CDR1 is LGHNA and CDR2 is YNFKEQ. V trimming: 4 bases; J trimming: 0 bases; junction bases outside the gene matches: 6. This CDR3 has 16 amino acids. CDR3: CASSRETGRSGNTIYF. DNA for the CDR3: TGTGCCAGCAGCCGAGAGACAGGGCGCTCTGGAAACACCATATATTTT.

V gene TRBV15 combines with J gene TRBJ2-7; 7 nucleotides agree with TRBD2. CDR1 LNHNV and CDR2 YYDKDF come from the germline V gene (reference sequence). V gave up 5 bases and J gave up 0 bases; unmatched junction bases: 13. This CDR3 contains 17 residues. This CDR3 is CATSRHPKRENSYEQYF. The CDR3 DNA is TGTGCCACCAGCCGACACCCAAAGCGGGAAAACTCCTACGAGCAGTACTTC.

The chain's CDR3 is CASSVAVSGITGELFF. DNA for the CDR3: TGTGCCAGCAGCGTAGCTGTTAGCGGGATAACCGGGGAGCTGTTTTTT. The chain carries TRBV9 and TRBJ2-2, with 8 nucleotides matching TRBD2. The germline gives CDR1 SGDLS, CDR2 YYNGEE. V shed 0 bases and J 5 bases; nucleotides not matched to a gene: 6. The CDR3 totals 16 residues. The complete variable domain, with remaining parts taken from reference TRBV9 and TRBJ2-2, reads DSGVTQTPKHLITATGQRVTLRCSPRSGDLSVYWYQQSLDQGLQFLIQYYNGEERAKGNILERFSAQQFPDLHSELNLSSLELGDSALYFCASSVAVSGITGELFFGEGSRLTVL.

This clone was recorded at least ten times. V and J are TRBV18 and TRBJ1-4; D is possibly TRBD1 (5 bases). CDR3 length: 14 residues. The germline gives CDR1 KGHSH, CDR2 LQKENI. Trimming shortened V by 1 base and J by 8 bases, and 11 bases separated the two germline ends. CDR3 amino acids: CASSPQGLGEKLFF. The DNA of the CDR3 is TGTGCCAGCTCACCACAGGGGCTCGGAGAAAAACTGTTTTTT.

The chain recombines TRBV27 with TRBJ1-5; D gene uncertain. Trimming stripped 8 bases from V and 2 bases from J, with 22 bases between. The CDR3 sequence is 17 residues long. The germline CDR1 and CDR2 sequences are MNHEY and SMNVEV (reference sequence). DNA of the CDR3: TGTGCCAGCGGACGTCCCTCCTCATATAGCGGCAATCAGCCCCAGCATTTT. As protein: CASGRPSSYSGNQPQHF.

The rearrangement uses TRBV4-1 and TRBJ2-5, with D possibly TRBD2 on 6 matching bases. V dropped 0 bases and J dropped 4 bases, with 18 bases sitting between them. Germline V gene sequence: CDR1 MGHRA, CDR2 YSYEKL. This CDR3 has 17 residues. This chain's CDR3 is CASSQDQGPAEGETQYF. In DNA, the CDR3 is TGCGCCAGCAGCCAAGATCAAGGTCCAGCGGAGGGAGAGACCCAGTACTTC.

CDR3 coding DNA: TGTGCCAGCAGTACTCCCCTGGGGACTAGCTTGTACGAGCAGTACTTC. Residues: CASSTPLGTSLYEQYF. The chain employs TRBV28 and TRBJ2-7; TRBD2 aligns across 9 bases. The CDR3 is 16 amino acids. CDR1 is MDHEN and CDR2 is SYDVKM in the germline V gene. Germline trimming cut 5 bases from V and 4 bases from J; bases unmatched to any gene: 12.

The chain recombines TRBV14 with TRBJ2-7; TRBD1 agrees at 9 bases. Trimming removed 3 bases from V and 6 bases from J; junction bases left unmatched: 3. CDR3 length equals 13 residues. The germline V gene encodes CDR1 SGHDN and CDR2 FVKESK. CDR3 region: CASSHLTGGEQYF. The DNA of the CDR3 is TGTGCCAGCAGCCACCTGACAGGGGGCGAGCAGTACTTC.

The gene calls are TRBV5-6 and TRBJ2-1; a weak D match, TRBD2 (5 bases). Trimming pared 2 bases from V and 0 bases from J, leaving 9 bases between. The CDR3 loop spans 15 amino acids. CDR1 is SGHDT and CDR2 is YYEEEE in the germline V gene. The CDR3 region has the DNA TGTGCCAGCAGCTTACTAGAGAGCTCCTACAATGAGCAGTTCTTC. This gives the protein CASSLLESSYNEQFF.

This clone was detected ten times or more. The chain is built from TRBV7-8 and TRBJ2-2, with D possibly matching TRBD2 (6 bases). Per germline, CDR1 SGHVS and CDR2 FQNEAQ. The CDR3 is made up of 12 amino acids. Trimming cost V 7 bases and J 7 bases, with 10 bases left between them. The CDR3 DNA sequence: TGTGCCAGCATAGGTAGCGGCGGGGAGCTGTTTTTT. Its translation is CASIGSGGELFF.

The chain carries TRBV11-3 and TRBJ2-1; no reliable D call. The length of the CDR3 is 13 residues. Germline-derived CDR1 and CDR2 are SGHNT and YENEEA. The V end was cut by 1 base, the J end by 9 bases, with 10 bases between. The CDR3 DNA reads TGTGCCAGCAGCTTAGGGTTTCTGTCTGAGCAGTTCTTC. This sequence encodes CASSLGFLSEQFF.

The chain joins TRBV21-1 to TRBJ2-7. TRBV21-1 is labeled a pseudogene. The length of the CDR3 is 15 residues. CDR3: CASSPRAGRKDEQYF. The CDR3 bases are TGTGCCAGCAGCCCCCGGGCAGGACGTAAGGACGAGCAGTACTTC.

The chain carries TRBV28 and TRBJ2-7; either TRBD1 or TRBD2 may fit D (5 bases each). Looked up from germline, CDR1 is MDHEN and CDR2 is SYDVKM. Trimming removed 5 bases from V and 3 bases from J, with 14 bases in between. The CDR3 extends over 14 amino acids. CDR3 protein: CASSAGTLVYEQYF. For the CDR3, the DNA is TGTGCCAGCAGTGCTGGGACGCTAGTCTACGAGCAGTACTTC. The variable domain in full, with the rest retrieved from reference TRBV28 and TRBJ2-7, is DVKVTQSSRYLVKRTGEKVFLECVQDMDHENMFWYRQDPGLGLRLIYFSYDVKMKEKGDIPEGYSVSREKKERFSLILESASTNQTSMYLCASSAGTLVYEQYFGPGTRLTVT.

The chain couples TRBV7-9 to TRBJ1-1; D is uncertain. There are 12 residues in the CDR3. V was shortened by 5 bases and J by 6 bases, with 10 bases between the two germline ends. Germline V lookup: CDR1 SEHNR, CDR2 FQNEAQ (reference sequence). CDR3 DNA: TGTGCCAGCAGCGCGGAAGTAGCTGAAGCTTTCTTT. Translated, it gives CASSAEVAEAFF.

DNA of the CDR3: TGTGCCAGCAGCTTCCTTTTCGACGGTCAAGAGACCCAGTACTTC. Amino acids: CASSFLFDGQETQYF. The rearrangement uses TRBV5-4 and TRBJ2-5; D ambiguous. Germline-derived CDR1 and CDR2 are SGHNT and YYREEE (reference sequence). The CDR3 has 15 amino acids. Trimming stripped 2 bases from V and 2 bases from J, with 13 bases between.